One sample yielded the 23 T cell receptor beta chains listed below, sequenced in a study of cytomegalovirus exposure and HLA in healthy donors. 60 Vbeta and 13 Jbeta primers were used in PCR. Sequencing used immunoSEQ multiplex PCR; TCRdb keeps in-frame clones, though not all of them. The repertoire has tens of thousands of clones, around four fifths of them found once; the top ten carry around 2.6%. Sequencing used PBMCs. The receptors were sampled from a male donor in good health and CMV-seropositive.

This clone was counted only a few times. The V and J genes are TRBV30 and TRBJ1-6; 8 nucleotides match TRBD1. Germline V gene data show CDR1 as GTSNPN and CDR2 as SVGIG (reference sequence). CDR3 length equals 14 residues. The V gene end was trimmed by 3 bases and the J gene end by 8 bases; junction bases not matched to a gene: 6. The chain's CDR3 is CAWRAQGAHSPLHF. The CDR3 DNA reads TGTGCCTGGAGGGCCCAGGGGGCCCATTCACCCCTCCACTTT.

This chain connects TRBV6-4 to TRBJ1-4; D possibly corresponds to TRBD1 (6 bases). V was cut by 6 bases and J by 12 bases, with 26 bases left in between. Per the germline V gene, CDR1 is MRHNA and CDR2 is SNTAGT. The CDR3 runs 16 residues. The CDR3 region is CASRFNRDPTNAELFF. The CDR3 DNA reads TGTGCCAGCAGGTTCAACAGGGACCCAACTAATGCGGAACTGTTTTTT.

This clone has just a few counts. The chain uses TRBV30 and TRBJ2-1; a possible D gene is TRBD1 (5 bases). Germline V CDR1 and CDR2: GTSNPN, SVGIG (reference sequence). The CDR3 is 13 amino acids. Trimming left V 1 base short and J 9 bases short, with 13 bases between. CDR3 nucleotides: TGTGCCTGGAGTGGAAGGGGTAGGGGTGAGCAGTTCTTC. It specifies CAWSGRGRGEQFF.

This clone showed up just a few times. This chain joins TRBV10-3 and TRBJ2-7, with D possibly TRBD2 on 6 matching bases. Germline values: CDR1 ENHRY, CDR2 SYGVKD. V was cut by 1 base and J by 4 bases, with 14 bases left in between. This CDR3 is built from 15 residues. Written as DNA, the CDR3 is TGTGCCATCAGTGAGTTCCTAGCGATCGGTTACGAGCAGTACTTC. This encodes CAISEFLAIGYEQYF.

The rearrangement uses TRBV19 and TRBJ1-4; no firm D call. V dropped 6 bases and J dropped 6 bases, with 11 bases sitting between them. CDR1 is LNHDA, CDR2 SQIVND, per germline (reference sequence). The CDR3 contains 13 residues. The CDR3 is CASRADRDEKLFF. The CDR3 region has the DNA TGTGCCAGTAGGGCAGATCGGGATGAAAAACTGTTTTTT.

This chain joins TRBV9 and TRBJ1-2; 7 nucleotides match TRBD1. The CDR3 is made up of 15 amino acids. The V gene end was trimmed by 3 bases and the J gene end by 3 bases; junction bases not matched to a gene: 8. CDR1 is SGDLS and CDR2 is YYNGEE in the germline V gene. CDR3 amino acids: CASSALPRGDYGYTF. The DNA of the CDR3 is TGTGCCAGCAGCGCCCTACCCAGGGGGGACTATGGCTACACCTTC.

This rearrangement joins TRBV30 to TRBJ2-2; D gene uncertain. The ends were cut back, 0 bases at V and 2 bases at J, with 10 bases in the middle. The CDR3 has 15 amino acids. Germline V gene lookup returns CDR1 GTSNPN and CDR2 SVGIG (reference sequence). CDR3 in DNA: TGTGCCTGGAGTGTACCCCTCAGAAACACCGGGGAGCTGTTTTTT. This codes for CAWSVPLRNTGELFF.

This chain links TRBV5-1 with TRBJ2-1; 8 nucleotides line up with TRBD2. Germline V CDR1 and CDR2: SGHRS, YFSETQ. This CDR3 has 16 amino acids. Germline trimming cut 3 bases from V and 0 bases from J; bases unmatched to any gene: 5. The CDR3: CASSWSGSSSYNEQFF. The DNA of the CDR3 is TGCGCCAGCAGCTGGAGCGGGAGTAGCTCCTACAATGAGCAGTTCTTC. Variable domain in full (rest from reference TRBV5-1 and TRBJ2-1): KAGVTQTPRYLIKTRGQQVTLSCSPISGHRSVSWYQQTPGQGLQFLFEYFSETQRNKGNFPGRFSGRQFSNSRSEMNVSTLELGDSALYLCASSWSGSSSYNEQFFGPGTRLTVL.

The V call is TRBV4-2, the J call TRBJ2-1; TRBD2 aligns across 12 bases. With 1 base clipped from V and 8 bases from J, the junction kept 3 bases outside the gene matches. CDR3 length equals 15 residues. Germline CDR1 LGHNA, CDR2 YNFKEQ. The CDR3 bases are TGTGCCAGCAGCCAAGGGACTAGCGGGATAGATGAGCAGTTCTTC. Translation: CASSQGTSGIDEQFF.

J is TRBJ1-4 and V is TRBV2; D is unresolved. Per germline, CDR1 SNHLY and CDR2 FYNNEI. V lost 3 bases, J lost 0 bases, and 5 bases lay in between. The CDR3 is made up of 14 amino acids. The CDR3 DNA reads TGTGCCAGCAGTGAGGGCTCAACTAATGAAAAACTGTTTTTT. This encodes CASSEGSTNEKLFF.

Regarding this clone: The same CDR3 also results from other DNA sequences found in this sample. The J gene is TRBJ2-3, the V gene TRBV27, with TRBD2 matching over 11 bases. This CDR3 spans 15 amino acids. CDR1 MNHEY and CDR2 SMNVEV come from the germline V gene (reference sequence). V was pared by 6 bases and J by 3 bases, with 5 bases of the junction left unmatched. This CDR3 is CASSQTSGKTDTQYF. For the CDR3, the DNA is TGTGCCAGCAGCCAGACTAGCGGGAAGACAGATACGCAGTATTTT.

The rearrangement links TRBV28 to TRBJ1-2; TRBD1 agrees at 9 bases. The CDR3 is 16 residues long. V lost 2 bases and J lost 4; bases outside the gene matches: 8. In germline, CDR1 is MDHEN, CDR2 SYDVKM. CDR3 DNA sequence: TGTGCCAGCAGTTTAATCTCGACAGGGGGGAGCTATGGCTACACCTTC. Encoded protein: CASSLISTGGSYGYTF.

The chain uses TRBV2 and TRBJ2-7; D perhaps matches TRBD1 (5 bases). The germline V gene has CDR1 SNHLY and CDR2 FYNNEI. Trimming removed 8 bases at V and 0 bases at J, with 11 bases between. The CDR3 length is 13 residues. CDR3 bases: TGTGCCAGCGGATCGACAGTCTCCTACGAGCAGTACTTC. Translating it yields CASGSTVSYEQYF.

This clone was seen just once. The chain couples TRBV9 to TRBJ1-2; 11 bases agree with TRBD1. From germline, CDR1 is SGDLS and CDR2 YYNGEE. The CDR3 is made up of 15 amino acids. The V and J ends lost 0 bases and 7 bases, in that order; junction bases with no gene match: 5. The CDR3 nucleotides are TGTGCCAGCAGCGTAGTAGGACAGGGGGCGAGTGGCTACACCTTC. Protein sequence: CASSVVGQGASGYTF.

The chain joins TRBV5-1 to TRBJ2-3; D ambiguous. The CDR3 loop spans 14 amino acids. V was cut by 9 bases and J by 1 base, with 15 bases left in between. Germline V gene data show CDR1 as SGHRS and CDR2 as YFSETQ. CDR3 residues: CATAWVGGTDTQYF. The CDR3 bases are TGCGCCACCGCGTGGGTTGGAGGCACAGATACGCAGTATTTT.

Only a few counts were recorded for this clone. The rearrangement links TRBV19 to TRBJ1-2; 9 bases are a match to TRBD1. The J segment lost 6 bases and the V segment lost 4 bases, leaving 6 bases of the junction unmatched. This CDR3 has 14 amino acids. Germline V gene lookup returns CDR1 LNHDA and CDR2 SQIVND (reference sequence). The CDR3 spells CASSRGQGGNGYTF. DNA for the CDR3: TGTGCCAGTAGTAGGGGACAGGGAGGAAATGGCTACACCTTC.

By frequency in the sample, this clone is medium-sized. V usage is TRBV6-4 and J usage is TRBJ2-1; 7 bases fit TRBD1. The CDR3 spans 14 residues. V gave up 5 bases and J gave up 5 bases; unmatched junction bases: 6. Germline V CDR1 and CDR2: MRHNA, SNTAGT. In nucleotides, the CDR3 is TGTGCCAGCAGTCCCGGGACAGAGAACAATGAGCAGTTCTTC. This encodes CASSPGTENNEQFF.

The chain is built from TRBV28 and TRBJ1-3; D possibly corresponds to TRBD1 (6 bases). Germline CDR1 is MDHEN and CDR2 is SYDVKM. With 5 bases removed from V and 7 bases from J, the gap between germline ends came to 15 bases. This CDR3 has 14 amino acids. DNA of the CDR3: TGTGCCAGCAGTCGACAGGTTTTATCGAACACCATATATTTT. This encodes CASSRQVLSNTIYF. Full variable domain (remainder filled in from reference TRBV28 and TRBJ1-3): DVKVTQSSRYLVKRTGEKVFLECVQDMDHENMFWYRQDPGLGLRLIYFSYDVKMKEKGDIPEGYSVSREKKERFSLILESASTNQTSMYLCASSRQVLSNTIYFGEGSWLTVV.

CDR3: CASSPAVSGRTDEQFF. The CDR3 DNA is TGTGCCAGCAGCCCGGCGGTCAGCGGGAGGACGGATGAGCAGTTCTTC. The chain carries TRBV7-9 and TRBJ2-1; 9 bases are a match to TRBD2. The V segment lost 5 bases and the J segment 8 bases; nucleotides outside the gene matches: 13. CDR1 is SEHNR and CDR2 is FQNEAQ in the germline V gene (reference sequence). The CDR3 covers 16 residues.

The chain uses TRBV5-1 and TRBJ2-7; the match to TRBD1 covers 8 bases. CDR1 and CDR2 (germline): SGHRS, YFSETQ. Trimming at V came to 7 bases and at J to 0 bases, leaving 3 bases not matched to a gene. The CDR3 is made up of 13 amino acids. The CDR3 nucleotides read TGCGCCAGCGGGACAGGCTCCTCCTACGAGCAGTACTTC. Amino acid sequence: CASGTGSSYEQYF.

Comments on this clone: The same CDR3 is also encoded by other DNA sequences in this sample. The rearrangement uses TRBV29-1 and TRBJ2-3; TRBD2 agrees at 8 bases. CDR1 SQVTM and CDR2 ANQGSEA come from the germline V gene. The V and J ends lost 7 bases and 2 bases, in that order; junction bases with no gene match: 8. The CDR3 loop spans 14 amino acids. The CDR3 reads CSGMRGANTDTQYF. DNA of the CDR3: TGCAGCGGAATGCGGGGGGCAAACACAGATACGCAGTATTTT.

This clone has only a few counts. V usage is TRBV9 and J usage is TRBJ2-7; the match to TRBD1 covers 7 bases. CDR1 and CDR2 from the germline V gene are SGDLS and YYNGEE. Trimming removed 3 bases from V and 3 bases from J; junction bases left unmatched: 9. The CDR3 covers 15 residues. CDR3 sequence (DNA): TGTGCCAGCAGCGAAGGTATGGGACAGAGCTACGAGCAGTACTTC. It encodes CASSEGMGQSYEQYF. The full variable domain, with the rest looked up from reference TRBV9 and TRBJ2-7, is DSGVTQTPKHLITATGQRVTLRCSPRSGDLSVYWYQQSLDQGLQFLIQYYNGEERAKGNILERFSAQQFPDLHSELNLSSLELGDSALYFCASSEGMGQSYEQYFGPGTRLTVT.

The chain uses TRBV5-8 and TRBJ2-2; 7 nucleotides align to TRBD1. Per germline, CDR1 SGHTS and CDR2 YDEGEE. Germline trimming cut 5 bases from V and 1 base from J; bases unmatched to any gene: 11. The CDR3 extends over 17 amino acids. The CDR3 region is CASRYATGALNTGELFF. In DNA, the CDR3 is TGTGCCAGCAGATATGCCACAGGGGCTCTGAACACCGGGGAGCTGTTTTTT.